Sequencing of this T cell receptor (beta chain) was carried out in a study of blood T cell repertoires in COVID-19. The CDR3 is 14 residues long. CDR1 is SGHVS, CDR2 FNYEAQ, per germline. With 5 bases removed from V and 2 bases from J, the gap between germline ends came to 13 bases. Here immunoSEQ multiplex PCR was the method, and the copy in TCRdb shows in-frame clones only, minus some. The table includes 330,000 or so clones, around 87% detected once. The cohort comprised adults aged roughly 18 to 95 years residing in 20 to 30 US areas. This TCR was recovered from a middle-aged man in a cohort exposed to, infected with or recovered from COVID-19 (not recorded which). V gene TRBV7-6 combines with J gene TRBJ2-7, with a tentative D call TRBD1 (6 bases). Specimen: PBMCs or T cells enriched from blood (not recorded which). The CDR3 nucleotides are TGTGCCAGCAGCCCGGGACAAAAGACCTACGAGCAGTACTTC. It encodes CASSPGQKTYEQYF.